This T cell receptor (beta chain) was obtained from a study of cytomegalovirus exposure and HLA in healthy donors. Germline V gives CDR1 MNHNY, CDR2 SVGAGI (reference sequence). V lost 8 bases to trimming and J lost 13 bases; unmatched junction nucleotides: 11. The CDR3 totals 11 residues. Both 60 Vbeta primers and 13 Jbeta primers went into the PCR. Sequencing was performed with immunoSEQ multiplex PCR; in TCRdb, only in-frame clones are kept and a portion is missing. In the table there are under 200,000 clones, roughly four fifths of which are singletons. This sequence was found in a man younger than 30 in good health and CMV-seronegative. The material sequenced was PBMCs. The chain links TRBV6-6 to TRBJ2-7; 7 bases line up with TRBD2. CDR3 in amino acids: CASEAGRVFYF. Written as DNA, the CDR3 is TGTGCCAGCGAGGCAGGGAGGGTCTTTTACTTC.